This T cell receptor (beta chain) is drawn from a study of blood T cell repertoires in COVID-19. Turning to the study itself: The samples span acute and convalescent COVID-19 from the United States, Italy and Spain. PBMCs, B-cell-depleted T cells, or T cells provided the cDNA or gDNA that made up the material.

In the original workflow: Estimation of nucleated cell counts relied on the amplification of reference gene primers. Some clones are missing from TCRdb's copy, which holds only in-frame ones; the method was immunoSEQ multiplex PCR. V and J calls and clone size follow that table, whereas D and trimming were derived from the DNA. The sample comprises tens of thousands of clones, 80% to 90% of which are singletons, and 11% rests with the top ten. The CDR3 extends over 15 amino acids. The germline V gene has CDR1 KGHSH and CDR2 LQKENI. Trimming cost V 5 bases and J 0 bases, with 10 bases left between them.

The source is a man at least 80 years old with acute or convalescent COVID-19. The sequenced sample consisted of peripheral blood. The chain employs TRBV18 and TRBJ2-2; tentative D call: TRBD1 (6 bases). In DNA form, the CDR3 reads TGTGCCAGCTCATCCGGGACACCGAACACCGGGGAGCTGTTTTTT. It translates to CASSSGTPNTGELFF.